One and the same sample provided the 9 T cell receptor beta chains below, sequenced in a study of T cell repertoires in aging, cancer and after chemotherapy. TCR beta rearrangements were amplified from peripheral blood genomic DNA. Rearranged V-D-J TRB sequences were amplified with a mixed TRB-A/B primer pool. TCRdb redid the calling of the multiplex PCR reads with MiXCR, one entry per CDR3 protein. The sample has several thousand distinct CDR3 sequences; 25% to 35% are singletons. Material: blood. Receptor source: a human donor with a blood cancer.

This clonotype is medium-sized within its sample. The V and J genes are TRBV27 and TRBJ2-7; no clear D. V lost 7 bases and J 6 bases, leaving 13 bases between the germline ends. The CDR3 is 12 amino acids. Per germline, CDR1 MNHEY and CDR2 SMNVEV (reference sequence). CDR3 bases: TGTGCCAGCATCGTAGGGTCAGGCGAGCAGTACTTC. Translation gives CASIVGSGEQYF.

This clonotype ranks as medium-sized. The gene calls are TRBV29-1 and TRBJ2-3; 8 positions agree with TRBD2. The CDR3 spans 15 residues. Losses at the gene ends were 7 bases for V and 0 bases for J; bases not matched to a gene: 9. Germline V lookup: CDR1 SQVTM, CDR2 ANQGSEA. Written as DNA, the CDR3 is TGCAGCGCCTGCCAGACTAGCGATAGCACAGATACGCAGTATTTT. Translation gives CSACQTSDSTDTQYF.

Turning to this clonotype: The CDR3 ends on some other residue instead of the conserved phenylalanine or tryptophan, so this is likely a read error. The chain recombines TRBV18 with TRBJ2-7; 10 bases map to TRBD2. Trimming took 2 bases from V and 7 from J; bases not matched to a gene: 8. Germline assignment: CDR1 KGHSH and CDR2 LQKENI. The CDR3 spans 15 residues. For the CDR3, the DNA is TGTGCCAGCTCACCAATGGCTAGCGGGAGTTATGAGCAGTACTTG. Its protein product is CASSPMASGSYEQYL.

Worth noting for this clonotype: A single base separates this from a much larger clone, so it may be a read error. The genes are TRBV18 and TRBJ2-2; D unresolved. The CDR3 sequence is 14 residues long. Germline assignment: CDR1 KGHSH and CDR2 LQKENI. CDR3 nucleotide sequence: TGTGCCAGCTCACCACAAGGGAACACCTGGGAGCTGTTTTTT. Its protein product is CASSPQGNTWELFF.

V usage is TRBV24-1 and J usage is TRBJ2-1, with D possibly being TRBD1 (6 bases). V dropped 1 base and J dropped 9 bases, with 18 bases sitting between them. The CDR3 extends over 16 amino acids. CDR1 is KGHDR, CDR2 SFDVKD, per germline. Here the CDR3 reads CATSDLGESTGPEQFF. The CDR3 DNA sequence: TGTGCCACCAGTGATTTAGGGGAATCGACAGGCCCTGAGCAGTTCTTC.

CDR3 sequence (DNA): TGCGCCAGCAGCTTGGTCGCAGGGAAGAACGAGCAGTACTTC. Protein: CASSLVAGKNEQYF. The genes are TRBV5-1 and TRBJ2-7; TRBD1 is a possible D gene (5 bases). V was pared by 0 bases and J by 5 bases, with 12 bases between. The CDR3 has 14 amino acids. Per germline, CDR1 SGHRS and CDR2 YFSETQ.

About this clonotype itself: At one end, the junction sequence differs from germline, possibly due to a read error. In DNA, the CDR3 is TGTGCCTGGAGTGTAAGGCGAGAGGGTGAGCAGTTATTC. Protein: CAWSVRREGEQLF. The chain is built from TRBV30 and TRBJ2-1; the D gene is possibly TRBD2 (5 bases). This CDR3 spans 13 amino acids. CDR1 is GTSNPN and CDR2 is SVGIG in the germline V gene (reference sequence).

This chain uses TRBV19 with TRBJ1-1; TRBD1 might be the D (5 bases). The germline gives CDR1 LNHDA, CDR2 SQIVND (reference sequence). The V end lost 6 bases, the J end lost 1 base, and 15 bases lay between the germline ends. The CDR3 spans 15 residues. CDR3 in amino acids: CASRWAGRGNTEAFF. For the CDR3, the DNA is TGTGCCAGTAGATGGGCAGGGCGGGGGAACACTGAAGCTTTCTTT. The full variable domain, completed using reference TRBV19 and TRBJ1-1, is DGGITQSPKYLFRKEGQNVTLSCEQNLNHDAMYWYRQDPGQGLRLIYYSQIVNDFQKGDIAEGYSVSREKKESFPLTVTSAQKNPTAFYLCASRWAGRGNTEAFFGQGTRLTVV.

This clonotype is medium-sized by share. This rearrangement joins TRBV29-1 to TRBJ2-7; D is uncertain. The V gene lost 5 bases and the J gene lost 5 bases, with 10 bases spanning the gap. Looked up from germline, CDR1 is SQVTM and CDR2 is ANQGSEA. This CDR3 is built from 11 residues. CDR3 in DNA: TGCAGCGTTACGGACCGGAACGAGCAGTACTTC. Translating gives CSVTDRNEQYF.